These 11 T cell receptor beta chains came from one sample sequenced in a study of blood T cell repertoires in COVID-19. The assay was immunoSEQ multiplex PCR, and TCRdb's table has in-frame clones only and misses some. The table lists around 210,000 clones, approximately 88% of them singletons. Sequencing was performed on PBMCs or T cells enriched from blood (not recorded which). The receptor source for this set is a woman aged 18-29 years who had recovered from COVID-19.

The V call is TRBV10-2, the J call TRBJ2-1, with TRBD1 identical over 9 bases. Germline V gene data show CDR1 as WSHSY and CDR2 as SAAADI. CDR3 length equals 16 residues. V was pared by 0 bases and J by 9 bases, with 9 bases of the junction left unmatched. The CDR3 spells CASSESPGQGIGEQFF. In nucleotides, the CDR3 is TGCGCCAGCAGTGAGTCCCCGGGACAGGGTATCGGTGAGCAGTTCTTC.

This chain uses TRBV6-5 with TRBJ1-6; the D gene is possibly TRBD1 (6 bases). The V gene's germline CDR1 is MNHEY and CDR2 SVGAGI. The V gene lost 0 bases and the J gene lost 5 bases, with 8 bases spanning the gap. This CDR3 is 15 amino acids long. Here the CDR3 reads CASSYSGGHNSPLHF. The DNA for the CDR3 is TGTGCCAGCAGTTACTCGGGGGGGCATAATTCACCCCTCCACTTT.

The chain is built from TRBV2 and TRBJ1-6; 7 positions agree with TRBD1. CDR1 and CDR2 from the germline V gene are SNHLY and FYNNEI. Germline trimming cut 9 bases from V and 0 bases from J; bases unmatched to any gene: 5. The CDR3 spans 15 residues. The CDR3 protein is CASRTGASYNSPLHF. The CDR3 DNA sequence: TGTGCCAGTCGGACAGGAGCCTCCTATAATTCACCCCTCCACTTT.

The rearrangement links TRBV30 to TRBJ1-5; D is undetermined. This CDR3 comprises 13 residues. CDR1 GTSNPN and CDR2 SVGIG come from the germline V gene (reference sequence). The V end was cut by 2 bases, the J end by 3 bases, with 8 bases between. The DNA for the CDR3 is TGTGCCTGGAGTCCGGAGGCCAATCAGCCCCAGCATTTT. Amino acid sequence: CAWSPEANQPQHF.

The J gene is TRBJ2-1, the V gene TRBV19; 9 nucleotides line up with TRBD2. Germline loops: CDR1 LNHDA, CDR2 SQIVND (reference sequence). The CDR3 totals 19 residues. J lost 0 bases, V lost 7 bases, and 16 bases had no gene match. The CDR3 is CASKGQGLAGLSSYNEQFF. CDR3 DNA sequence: TGTGCCAGTAAGGGGCAGGGGCTAGCGGGGCTAAGCTCCTACAATGAGCAGTTCTTC.

The CDR3 is CASSAGQAPMGSGNTIYF. The CDR3 DNA sequence: TGTGCCAGCTCAGCCGGACAGGCCCCCATGGGCTCTGGAAACACCATATATTTT. The V and J genes are TRBV18 and TRBJ1-3; the match to TRBD1 covers 7 bases. With 5 bases clipped from V and 0 bases from J, the junction kept 13 bases outside the gene matches. The CDR3 sequence is 18 residues long. Germline CDR1 and CDR2: KGHSH and LQKENI.

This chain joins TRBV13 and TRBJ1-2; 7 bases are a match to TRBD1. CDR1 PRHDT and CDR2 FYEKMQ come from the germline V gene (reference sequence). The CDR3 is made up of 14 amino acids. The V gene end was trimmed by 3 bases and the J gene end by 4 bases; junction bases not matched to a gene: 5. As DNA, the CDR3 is TGTGCCAGCAGCTTTGACAGGGTCCTCTATGGCTACACCTTC. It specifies CASSFDRVLYGYTF.

In DNA, the CDR3 is TGTGCCATCAGTGTTTCAGTTAACACTGAAGCTTTCTTT. It specifies CAISVSVNTEAFF. This chain uses TRBV10-3 with TRBJ1-1, with D unresolved. Trimming removed 4 bases from V and 2 bases from J, with 8 bases in between. The germline CDR1 and CDR2 sequences are ENHRY and SYGVKD. The CDR3 loop spans 13 amino acids.

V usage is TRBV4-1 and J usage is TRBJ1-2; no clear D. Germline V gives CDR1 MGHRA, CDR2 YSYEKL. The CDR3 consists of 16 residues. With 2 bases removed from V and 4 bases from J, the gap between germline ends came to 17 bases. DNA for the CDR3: TGCGCCAGCAGCCAACACCCAAGCGAACCGACCTATGGCTACACCTTC. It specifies CASSQHPSEPTYGYTF.

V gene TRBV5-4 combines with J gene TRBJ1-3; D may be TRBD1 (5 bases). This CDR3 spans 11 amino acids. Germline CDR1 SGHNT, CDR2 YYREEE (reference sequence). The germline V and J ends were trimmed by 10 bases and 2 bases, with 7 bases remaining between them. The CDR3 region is CAGGAGNTIYF. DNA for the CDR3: TGTGCCGGAGGGGCTGGAAACACCATATATTTT.

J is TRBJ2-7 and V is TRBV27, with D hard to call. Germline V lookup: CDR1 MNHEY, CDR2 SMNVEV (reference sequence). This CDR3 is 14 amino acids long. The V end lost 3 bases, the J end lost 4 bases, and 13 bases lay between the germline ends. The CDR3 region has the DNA TGTGCCAGCAGTTTGGCCCAGGTTTCTTACGAGCAGTACTTC. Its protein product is CASSLAQVSYEQYF.